The subject of this entry is one T cell receptor beta chain. As yet, its antigen is unknown. This sample is drawn from a study of human T cells and chemical hapten exposure. Study background: 2% DPC was applied to 2 cm by 2 cm of upper inner arm skin for sensitization. Per-sample TCR yields varied mainly from small pooled library volume differences.

Sample time point: patch test 3, about 24 weeks after DPC sensitization. The treatment here: therapeutic diphenylcyclopropenone sensitization with weekly scalp DPC. TCRdb reprocessed the RACE reads with MiXCR, giving one entry per CDR3 protein. Among 82,000 or so distinct CDR3 sequences listed, about an eighth were seen once. The CDR3 has 12 residues. Trimming removed 9 bases at V and 10 bases at J, with 15 bases between. Study findings and constraints: With regard to DPC sensitization, TCRs above 1 in 1000 frequency did not change.

The chain couples TRBV12-3 or TRBV12-4 to TRBJ1-4, with a possible D match to TRBD1 (5 bases). The TCR sequence derives from a woman in her fifties or sixties with alopecia areata. Some clones in this sample may be carry-over from other donors' samples. Sequencing was performed on whole blood, taken in connection with sensitization to the hapten diphenylcyclopropenone (DPC). The CDR3, as DNA: TGTGCCAGTGGAGGGGATGAGGGAAAACTGTTTTTT. It specifies CASGGDEGKLFF.